The 12 T cell receptor beta chains in this list originate from one sample, sequenced in a study of OX40 agonist ivuxolimab in advanced cancers. The library was produced with the immunoSEQ multiplex PCR assay. The table was pulled from immuneACCESS by TCRdb, which kept in-frame rearrangements only. Such tables lose some clones; where checked, under half of the loss comes from unresolved V genes, and the rest has no known cause. In all, the sample holds about 64,000 clones, and roughly four fifths of those were seen once. The ten top clones hold 9.8% of the sample. The sample in question was CD4+ or CD8+ T cells sorted from blood, obtained in a trial of the OX40 agonist ivuxolimab. The receptors were sampled from an adult with an advanced solid tumor such as melanoma, head and neck, liver or kidney cancer.

The rearrangement joins TRBV19 to TRBJ2-6; tentatively, D is TRBD1 (5 bases). CDR1 and CDR2 (germline): LNHDA, SQIVND (reference sequence). Trimming pared 7 bases from V and 2 bases from J, leaving 12 bases between. There are 15 residues in the CDR3. This CDR3 reads CASTPTATGANVLTF. In DNA, the CDR3 is TGTGCCAGTACCCCGACAGCGACTGGGGCCAACGTCCTGACTTTC. Drawing the rest from reference TRBV19 and TRBJ2-6, the complete variable domain is DGGITQSPKYLFRKEGQNVTLSCEQNLNHDAMYWYRQDPGQGLRLIYYSQIVNDFQKGDIAEGYSVSREKKESFPLTVTSAQKNPTAFYLCASTPTATGANVLTFGAGSRLTVL.

This sequence joins TRBV10-3 and TRBJ1-2; 8 bases fit TRBD1. Germline CDR1 is ENHRY and CDR2 is SYGVKD. V lost 5 bases and J lost 4; bases outside the gene matches: 6. The CDR3 spans 14 residues. The CDR3 region has the DNA TGTGCCATCAGTTTGGACAGGGCGGTCTATGGCTACACCTTC. Residues: CAISLDRAVYGYTF.

J is TRBJ1-1 and V is TRBV29-1, with D unresolved. CDR1 SQVTM and CDR2 ANQGSEA come from the germline V gene. The CDR3 has 15 residues. Trimming took 3 bases from V and 0 from J, leaving 14 bases between them. CDR3 residues: CSVDAGWAMNTEAFF. The CDR3 DNA reads as TGCAGCGTTGATGCGGGGTGGGCGATGAACACTGAAGCTTTCTTT. The full variable domain, with the rest looked up from reference TRBV29-1 and TRBJ1-1, is SAVISQKPSRDICQRGTSLTIQCQVDSQVTMMFWYRQQPGQSLTLIATANQGSEATYESGFVIDKFPISRPNLTFSTLTVSNMSPEDSSIYLCSVDAGWAMNTEAFFGQGTRLTVV.

This clone was observed a handful of times. This chain uses TRBV7-9 with TRBJ1-3, with no clear D. V lost 0 bases and J lost 2, with 5 bases in between. Germline lookup yields CDR1 SEHNR and CDR2 FQNEAQ (reference sequence). The CDR3 is 14 amino acids. The CDR3: CASSLAQAGNTIYF. CDR3 bases: TGTGCCAGCAGCTTAGCCCAGGCTGGAAACACCATATATTTT.

This rearrangement joins TRBV14 to TRBJ2-2; D remains unclear. This CDR3 is 13 amino acids long. V was clipped by 0 bases and J by 8 bases, with 7 bases between them. Germline V lookup: CDR1 SGHDN, CDR2 FVKESK. The CDR3 protein is CASSQDLEGELFF. In DNA form, the CDR3 reads TGTGCCAGCAGCCAAGATCTCGAGGGGGAGCTGTTTTTT.

V usage is TRBV30 and J usage is TRBJ1-3; no definite D call. Trimming stripped 3 bases from V and 1 base from J, with 13 bases between. Germline V lookup: CDR1 GTSNPN, CDR2 SVGIG (reference sequence). CDR3 size: 15 residues. CDR3 protein: CAWRGRTLSGNTIYF. The DNA of the CDR3 is TGTGCCTGGAGAGGGCGGACGTTATCTGGAAACACCATATATTTT. Complete variable domain (other parts from reference TRBV30 and TRBJ1-3): SQTIHQWPATLVQPVGSPLSLECTVEGTSNPNLYWYRQAAGRGLQLLFYSVGIGQISSEVPQNLSASRPQDRQFILSSKKLLLSDSGFYLCAWRGRTLSGNTIYFGEGSWLTVV.

The chain recombines TRBV27 with TRBJ1-2; D is ambiguous. This CDR3 contains 15 residues. The V gene lost 4 bases and the J gene lost 2 bases, with 14 bases spanning the gap. Germline V gives CDR1 MNHEY, CDR2 SMNVEV (reference sequence). CDR3 DNA sequence: TGTGCCAGCAGTTCCACCTGGACGGGGAACTATGGCTACACCTTC. This encodes CASSSTWTGNYGYTF.

The chain employs TRBV7-9 and TRBJ1-4; no clear D. The CDR3 spans 12 residues. The germline gives CDR1 SEHNR, CDR2 FQNEAQ (reference sequence). Trimming took 5 bases from V and 5 from J, leaving 6 bases between them. The DNA for the CDR3 is TGTGCCAGCAGCCGACCCAATGAAAAACTGTTTTTT. Protein sequence: CASSRPNEKLFF.

The chain uses TRBV6-1 and TRBJ1-1, with TRBD1 identical over 7 bases. The junction had 7 bases not matched to a gene; V was cut back by 6 bases and J by 0 bases. This CDR3 comprises 15 residues. The germline CDR1 and CDR2 sequences are MNHNS and SASEGT. The CDR3: CASSARQGLNTEAFF. CDR3 in DNA: TGTGCCAGCAGCGCAAGACAGGGATTGAACACTGAAGCTTTCTTT.

CDR3 in DNA: TGTGCCAGCAGATTGGGCCCCCAGAATGAAAAACTGTTTTTT. Amino acids: CASRLGPQNEKLFF. The chain uses TRBV2 and TRBJ1-4; D is uncertain. The CDR3 extends over 14 amino acids. In germline, CDR1 is SNHLY, CDR2 FYNNEI. Trimming pared 6 bases from V and 5 bases from J, leaving 13 bases between.

The rearrangement uses TRBV11-2 and TRBJ2-1; TRBD2 aligns across 10 bases. The CDR3 is made up of 16 amino acids. The V gene end was trimmed by 3 bases and the J gene end by 7 bases; junction bases not matched to a gene: 9. The germline gives CDR1 SGHAT, CDR2 FQNNGV. CDR3 protein: CASSFRGSGGANEQFF. The CDR3 DNA sequence: TGTGCCAGCAGCTTCCGGGGGAGCGGGGGGGCAAATGAGCAGTTCTTC.

J is TRBJ2-1 and V is TRBV11-3; 9 nucleotides match TRBD1. This CDR3 has 17 residues. CDR1 and CDR2 (germline): SGHNT, YENEEA. J lost 6 bases, V lost 5 bases, and 14 bases had no gene match. CDR3 coding DNA: TGTGCCAGCAGCCCGCTTGGGGAGACAGGGGGTCGCAATGAGCAGTTCTTC. Translation gives CASSPLGETGGRNEQFF.